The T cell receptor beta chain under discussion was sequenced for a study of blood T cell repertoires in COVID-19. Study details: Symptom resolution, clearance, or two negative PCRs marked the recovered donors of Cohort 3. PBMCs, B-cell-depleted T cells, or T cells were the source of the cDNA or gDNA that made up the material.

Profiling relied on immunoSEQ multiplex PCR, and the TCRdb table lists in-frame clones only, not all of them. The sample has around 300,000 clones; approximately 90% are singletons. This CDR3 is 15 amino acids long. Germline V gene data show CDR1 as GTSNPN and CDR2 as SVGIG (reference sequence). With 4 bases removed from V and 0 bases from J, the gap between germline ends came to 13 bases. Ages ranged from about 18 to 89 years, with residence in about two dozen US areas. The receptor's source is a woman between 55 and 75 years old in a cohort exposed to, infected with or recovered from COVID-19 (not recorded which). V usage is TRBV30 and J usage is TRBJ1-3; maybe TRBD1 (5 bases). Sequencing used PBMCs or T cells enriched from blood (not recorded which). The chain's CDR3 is CAWKWGSDSGNTIYF. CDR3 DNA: TGTGCCTGGAAATGGGGCAGCGACTCTGGAAACACCATATATTTT.